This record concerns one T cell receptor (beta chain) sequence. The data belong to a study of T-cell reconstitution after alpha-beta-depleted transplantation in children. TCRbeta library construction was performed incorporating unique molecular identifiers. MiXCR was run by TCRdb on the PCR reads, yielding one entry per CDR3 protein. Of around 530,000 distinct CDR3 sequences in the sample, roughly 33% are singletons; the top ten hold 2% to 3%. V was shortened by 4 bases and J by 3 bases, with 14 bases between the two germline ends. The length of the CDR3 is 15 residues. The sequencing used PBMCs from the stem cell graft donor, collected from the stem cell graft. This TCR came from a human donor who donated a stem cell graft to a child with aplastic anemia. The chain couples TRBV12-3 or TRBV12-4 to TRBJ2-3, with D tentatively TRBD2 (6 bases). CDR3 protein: CASSSEGTVTDTQYF. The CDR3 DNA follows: TGTGCCAGCAGTTCGGAGGGGACGGTTACAGATACGCAGTATTTT.